These T cell receptor beta chains were read from a single sample in a study of radiotherapy plus CTLA-4 blockade in lung cancer. Sequencing used immunoSEQ multiplex PCR; TCRdb keeps in-frame clones, though not all of them. The repertoire holds about 62,000 clones, with around 76% as singletons. Material: peripheral blood, obtained from a patient treated with radiotherapy plus ipilimumab. The receptors were gathered from a human donor with non-small cell lung cancer who had a complete response to radiotherapy plus ipilimumab. The CDR3 runs from the conserved cysteine through the conserved F or W. D genes are given only for firm matches. A row's size may be missing; if present it is once, few, many or a size class.

D gene	V gene	J gene	clone size	CDR3 protein	CDR3 DNA
-	TRBV18	TRBJ1-5	-	CASSPTWGSNQPQHF	TGTGCCAGCTCACCGACGTGGGGCAGTAATCAGCCCCAGCATTTT
TRBD1	TRBV18	TRBJ2-7	-	CASSPGTGEAYEQYF	TGTGCCAGCTCACCAGGGACAGGCGAGGCCTACGAGCAGTACTTC
TRBD1	TRBV10-3	TRBJ1-1	-	CAISPGQLNTEAFF	TGTGCCATCAGTCCGGGACAGCTCAACACTGAAGCTTTCTTT
-	TRBV28	TRBJ2-7	-	CASTVQGISYEQYF	TGTGCCAGCACCGTTCAGGGGATCTCCTACGAGCAGTACTTC
-	TRBV18	TRBJ1-2	-	CASSPQAGNGYTF	TGTGCCAGCTCACCACAGGCGGGGAATGGCTACACCTTC
TRBD1	TRBV28	TRBJ2-5	once	CASHPGGQGEETQYF	TGTGCCAGCCACCCCGGGGGACAGGGAGAAGAGACCCAGTACTTC
-	TRBV12-2	TRBJ2-1	once	CASRPAGDRDYNEQFF	TGTGCAAGTCGCCCAGCGGGGGACAGGGACTACAATGAGCAGTTCTTC
TRBD1	TRBV19	TRBJ1-5	once	CASSMDRRLSNQPQHF	TGTGCCAGTAGTATGGACAGGCGACTTAGCAATCAGCCCCAGCATTTT
-	TRBV6-1	TRBJ2-1	-	CASSSHYNEQFF	TGTGCCAGCAGTAGCCACTACAATGAGCAGTTCTTC
TRBD1	TRBV9	TRBJ2-7	-	CASSVIGTGAGEQYF	TGTGCCAGCAGCGTGATCGGGACAGGGGCGGGCGAGCAGTACTTC
TRBD1	TRBV5-1	TRBJ1-6	-	CASSAVPGGNSPLHF	TGCGCCAGCAGCGCCGTGCCAGGGGGTAATTCACCCCTCCACTTT
TRBD1	TRBV19	TRBJ1-2	once	CASRDRDRPFNYGYTF	TGTGCCAGTAGGGACCGGGACAGACCCTTTAACTATGGCTACACCTTC
-	TRBV6-1	TRBJ2-7	-	CASSEEGLYEQYF	TGTGCCAGCAGTGAAGAGGGGCTCTACGAGCAGTACTTC
TRBD1	TRBV7-9	TRBJ1-5	-	CASSSDRGQPQHF	TGTGCCAGCAGCTCGGACAGGGGTCAGCCCCAGCATTTT
TRBD1	TRBV7-9	TRBJ1-2	-	CASSLRQGEDYGYTF	TGTGCCAGCAGCCTGAGACAGGGGGAAGACTATGGCTACACCTTC
-	TRBV5-1	TRBJ1-4	-	CASRRGSNEKLFF	TGCGCCAGCCGTCGGGGGTCTAATGAAAAACTGTTTTTT
-	TRBV10-1	TRBJ1-1	once	CASSETQGRGAFF	TGCGCCAGCAGTGAGACACAAGGTCGGGGAGCTTTCTTT
TRBD2	TRBV5-5	TRBJ2-1	-	CASSPRRRESGNEQFF	TGTGCCAGCAGCCCCCGGCGGCGGGAGTCGGGCAATGAGCAGTTCTTC
TRBD1	TRBV28	TRBJ1-5	-	CASSSLDRDNQPQHF	TGTGCCAGCAGTTCCCTTGACAGGGATAATCAGCCCCAGCATTTT
TRBD2	TRBV6-1	TRBJ2-1	once	CASSESRLAPYNEQFF	TGTGCCAGCAGTGAAAGTCGACTAGCGCCTTACAATGAGCAGTTCTTC
TRBD2	TRBV30	TRBJ2-1	-	CAWTGGAGGGGEQFF	TGTGCCTGGACGGGGGGGGCGGGAGGAGGGGGTGAGCAGTTCTTC
TRBD1	TRBV28	TRBJ1-2	-	CASISWTGGHYGYTF	TGTGCCAGCATCTCTTGGACAGGGGGACACTATGGCTACACCTTC
-	TRBV5-1	TRBJ2-3	-	CASSEGGASDTQYF	TGCGCCAGCAGCGAGGGGGGGGCCTCAGATACGCAGTATTTT
-	TRBV4-2	TRBJ2-7	few	CASSQLRTGYEQYF	TGTGCCAGCAGCCAACTCCGGACTGGCTACGAGCAGTACTTC
TRBD1	TRBV19	TRBJ2-1	-	CASSIDRTGNNEQFF	TGTGCCAGTAGTATAGACAGGACAGGGAACAATGAGCAGTTCTTC
-	TRBV6-1	TRBJ2-7	-	CASSEQGYEQYF	TGTGCCAGCAGTGAACAGGGCTACGAGCAGTACTTC
-	TRBV28	TRBJ2-5	once	CASSLSTPGQETQYF	TGTGCCAGCAGTTTGTCCACTCCTGGCCAAGAGACCCAGTACTTC
TRBD2	TRBV2	TRBJ2-7	-	CASSERLAGGREQYF	TGTGCCAGCAGTGAACGGTTAGCGGGGGGGCGGGAGCAGTACTTC
-	TRBV18	TRBJ1-4	few	CASSPTNRVTNEKLFF	TGTGCCAGCTCACCCACCAACAGGGTAACTAATGAAAAACTGTTTTTT
-	TRBV19	TRBJ2-3	-	CASSIGGGSTDTQYF	TGTGCCAGTAGTATAGGAGGGGGTAGCACAGATACGCAGTATTTT
-	TRBV2	TRBJ2-4	once	CASSPGWRVTNIQYF	TGTGCCAGCAGTCCGGGATGGCGGGTAACGAACATTCAGTACTTC
TRBD1	TRBV28	TRBJ1-2	few	CASSLGDRGASRYGYTF	TGTGCCAGCAGTTTGGGGGACAGGGGGGCGTCTAGGTATGGCTACACCTTC
TRBD1	TRBV7-8	TRBJ2-1	-	CASSLRDRGYNEQFF	TGTGCCAGCAGCTTAAGGGACAGGGGATACAATGAGCAGTTCTTC
TRBD2	TRBV7-3	TRBJ2-2	once	CASSFSSGGFGELFF	TGTGCCAGCAGCTTCTCAAGCGGGGGTTTCGGGGAGCTGTTTTTT
TRBD1	TRBV11-2	TRBJ1-2	few	CASSVGQLDGYTF	TGTGCCAGCAGCGTGGGACAGCTCGATGGCTACACCTTC
TRBD1	TRBV28	TRBJ1-1	-	CASSRDRGRGRPEAFF	TGTGCCAGCAGCCGTGACAGGGGGCGGGGAAGGCCTGAAGCTTTCTTT